This entry features one T cell receptor beta chain sequence. The antigen is not known. The data derive from a study of cytomegalovirus exposure and HLA in healthy donors. Notes on the study in general: Later on, an analysis found that several of the most significant clusters appeared to be linked to common viral pathogens, which included parvovirus B19. In an earlier analysis, productive rearrangement rates for most beta V segments clustered near 87% or 30%. Analyzed later, association rates of TCRs varied across HLA loci, with DRB1 most and HLA-C fewest. Evidence from a later analysis indicated that most CMV-associated TCR beta chains looked HLA-restricted.

Per germline, CDR1 SSHAT and CDR2 FNYEAQ (reference sequence). The CDR3 extends over 17 amino acids. V gave up 5 bases and J gave up 3 bases; unmatched junction bases: 8. The PCR made use of 60 Vbeta and 13 Jbeta primers. Data came from immunoSEQ multiplex PCR; TCRdb stores just in-frame clones and leaves some out. The sample holds about 43,000 clones, about two thirds seen once. The TCR originated in a man between 60 and 75 years old in good health and CMV-seropositive. The rearrangement joins TRBV7-7 to TRBJ2-5; TRBD2 matches at 14 bases. The sequenced sample consisted of PBMCs. The CDR3 region is CASSLGTSGSIKETQYF. Written as DNA, the CDR3 is TGTGCCAGCAGCCTAGGGACTAGCGGGAGTATCAAAGAGACCCAGTACTTC.